Sequencing of this T cell receptor (beta chain) was carried out in a study of Graves' ophthalmopathy and Graves' hyperthyroidism. The authors amplified TCR beta CDR3 regions, and they did so from RNA transcripts for repertoire sequencing. Second-round multiplex PCR came after first-round RT-PCR with HTBI primers. TCRdb processed the multiplex PCR reads anew with MiXCR; each CDR3 protein has one entry. Among 450,000 or so distinct CDR3 sequences listed, around 15% were seen once. Germline CDR1 reads MNHEY; CDR2 reads SMNVEV (reference sequence). V lost 5 bases, J lost 15 bases, and 10 bases stayed unmatched. This CDR3 spans 12 amino acids.

Sample: blood. The V and J genes are TRBV27 and TRBJ1-5; 7 nucleotides line up with TRBD1. The TCR comes from a woman aged 25 to 39 with Graves' ophthalmopathy. The CDR3 DNA follows: TGTGCCAGCAGTGGCCCGGACAGGCTATGGCATTTT. This codes for CASSGPDRLWHF.